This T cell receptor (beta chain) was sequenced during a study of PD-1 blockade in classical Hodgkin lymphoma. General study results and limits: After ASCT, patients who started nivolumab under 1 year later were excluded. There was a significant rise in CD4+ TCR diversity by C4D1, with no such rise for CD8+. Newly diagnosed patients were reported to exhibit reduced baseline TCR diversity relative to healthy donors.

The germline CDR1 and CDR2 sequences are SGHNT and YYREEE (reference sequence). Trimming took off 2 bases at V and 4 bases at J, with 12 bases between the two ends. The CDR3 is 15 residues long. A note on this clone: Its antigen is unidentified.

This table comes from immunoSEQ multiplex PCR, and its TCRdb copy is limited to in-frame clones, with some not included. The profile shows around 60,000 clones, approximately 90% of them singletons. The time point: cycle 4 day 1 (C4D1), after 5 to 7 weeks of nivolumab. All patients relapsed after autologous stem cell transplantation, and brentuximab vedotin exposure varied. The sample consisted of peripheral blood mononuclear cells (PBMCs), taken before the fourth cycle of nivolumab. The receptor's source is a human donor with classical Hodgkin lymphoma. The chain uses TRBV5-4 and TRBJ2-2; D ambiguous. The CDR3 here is CASSFGERITGELFF. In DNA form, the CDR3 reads TGTGCCAGCAGCTTCGGTGAAAGGATCACCGGGGAGCTGTTTTTT.